Below are 17 T cell receptor beta chains sequenced from a single sample in a study of CD8 T cells in ankylosing spondylitis. MiXCR, applied by TCRdb to the 5' RACE reads, yields one record per CDR3 protein. The data hold roughly 69,000 distinct CDR3 sequences, with approximately 5.3% observed a single time. Sequencing used blood, either unsorted or a sorted T cell fraction (not recorded which). These receptors originate from a male donor with ankylosing spondylitis or in good health (not recorded which).

This clonotype appeared many times. The rearrangement uses TRBV5-1 and TRBJ2-1; weak D call: TRBD1 (5 bases). The CDR3 sequence is 14 residues long. Germline assignment: CDR1 SGHRS and CDR2 YFSETQ. The V gene lost 2 bases and the J gene lost 3 bases, with 9 bases spanning the gap. CDR3 sequence (DNA): TGCGCCAGCAGCTTAGAGACAGACTACAATGAGCAGTTCTTC. It specifies CASSLETDYNEQFF.

This clonotype showed up many times. This chain links TRBV5-1 with TRBJ2-7, with D perhaps being TRBD1 or TRBD2 (5 bases each). The CDR3 extends over 13 amino acids. The germline V and J ends were trimmed by 7 bases and 7 bases, with 18 bases remaining between them. Per germline, CDR1 SGHRS and CDR2 YFSETQ. CDR3 coding DNA: TGCGCCAGCCACGGGGCCCCCTTTGAGGAGCAGTACTTC. Encoded protein: CASHGAPFEEQYF. Using reference TRBV5-1 and TRBJ2-7 for the parts outside the CDR3, the full variable domain is KAGVTQTPRYLIKTRGQQVTLSCSPISGHRSVSWYQQTPGQGLQFLFEYFSETQRNKGNFPGRFSGRQFSNSRSEMNVSTLELGDSALYLCASHGAPFEEQYFGPGTRLTVT.

This clonotype was seen at least ten times. The chain combines TRBV7-6 with TRBJ2-3; 13 nucleotides line up with TRBD2. Per the germline V gene, CDR1 is SGHVS and CDR2 is FNYEAQ. V lost 5 bases, J lost 2 bases, and 7 bases stayed unmatched. The CDR3 contains 17 residues. The DNA for the CDR3 is TGTGCCAGCAGCCCGAGGACTAGCGGGGGAATCACAGATACGCAGTATTTT. It codes for CASSPRTSGGITDTQYF.

This clonotype was counted at least ten times. The chain is built from TRBV5-1 and TRBJ2-7; D is possibly TRBD2 (5 bases). The CDR3 runs to 15 residues. In germline, CDR1 is SGHRS, CDR2 YFSETQ. Trimming stripped 0 bases from V and 3 bases from J, with 13 bases between. Here the CDR3 reads CASSLAVGDNYEQYF. The CDR3 DNA reads as TGCGCCAGCAGCTTGGCCGTCGGGGATAACTACGAGCAGTACTTC.

In this sample, this clonotype turned up many times. This chain connects TRBV6-5 to TRBJ2-2; no definite D call. The V and J ends lost 0 bases and 6 bases respectively, with 8 bases between them. This CDR3 region has 14 residues. Germline-derived CDR1 and CDR2 are MNHEY and SVGAGI. CDR3 sequence reads: CASSYSPLPGELFF. In nucleotides, the CDR3 is TGTGCCAGCAGTTACTCTCCACTCCCCGGGGAGCTGTTTTTT.

This clonotype was seen at least ten times. This chain uses TRBV12-3 or TRBV12-4 with TRBJ2-1; 11 positions match TRBD2. This CDR3 contains 15 residues. V lost 3 bases and J lost 4; bases outside the gene matches: 2. CDR3 region: CASSFASGGYNEQFF. In DNA, the CDR3 is TGTGCCAGCAGTTTCGCTAGCGGGGGGTACAATGAGCAGTTCTTC.

This clonotype was detected ten times or more. The V call is TRBV12-3 or TRBV12-4, the J call TRBJ2-1; TRBD2 aligns across 10 bases. CDR3 length equals 15 residues. V dropped 7 bases and J dropped 4; count of bases not matched to a gene: 7. The CDR3 sequence is CASTPSGGAYNEQFF. CDR3 sequence (DNA): TGTGCCAGCACCCCTAGCGGGGGAGCGTACAATGAGCAGTTCTTC.

In its sample, this clonotype was seen many times. V and J are TRBV10-3 and TRBJ1-2; a weak D match, TRBD1 (6 bases). The CDR3 sequence is 14 residues long. Between the trimmed V and J ends, which lost 7 bases and 3 bases, there was a span of 15 bases. Germline V gives CDR1 ENHRY, CDR2 SYGVKD. The CDR3 loop is CAITEATGDYGYTF. DNA of the CDR3: TGTGCCATCACCGAGGCGACAGGCGACTATGGCTACACCTTC.

This clonotype was seen at least ten times. The chain is built from TRBV9 and TRBJ2-3, with D perhaps matching TRBD1 (6 bases). Germline V CDR1 and CDR2: SGDLS, YYNGEE. The CDR3 is 13 residues long. Trimming shortened V by 3 bases and J by 3 bases, and 8 bases separated the two germline ends. CDR3 loop: CASSAQGTDTQYF. As DNA, the CDR3 is TGTGCCAGCAGCGCCCAGGGGACAGATACGCAGTATTTT.

A word on this clonotype: A much larger clone lies one base from this, so it may be a read error. This CDR3 reads CASSLGRQETLYF. For the CDR3, the DNA is TGTGCCAGCAGTTTAGGCAGACAAGAGACCCTGTACTTC. This chain connects TRBV12-3 or TRBV12-4 to TRBJ2-5; D gene ambiguous. The CDR3 loop spans 13 amino acids.

This clonotype was seen ten or more times. The chain uses TRBV29-1 and TRBJ1-2; 10 positions agree with TRBD1. Unmatched junction bases numbered 4, after V lost 6 bases and J lost 3 bases. CDR3 length: 13 residues. Germline CDR1 and CDR2: SQVTM and ANQGSEA. CDR3 residues: CSVGTGDHYGYTF. In DNA, the CDR3 is TGCAGCGTGGGGACAGGGGATCACTATGGCTACACCTTC. The entire variable domain, with the rest obtained from reference TRBV29-1 and TRBJ1-2, is as follows: SAVISQKPSRDICQRGTSLTIQCQVDSQVTMMFWYRQQPGQSLTLIATANQGSEATYESGFVIDKFPISRPNLTFSTLTVSNMSPEDSSIYLCSVGTGDHYGYTFGSGTRLTVV.

This clonotype was observed at least ten times. The CDR3 DNA follows: TGTGCCAGCAGCTTGACAGGGACGAACACCGGGGAGCTGTTTTTT. This sequence encodes CASSLTGTNTGELFF. The chain is built from TRBV7-3 and TRBJ2-2; 7 bases fit TRBD1. CDR1 is SGHTA, CDR2 FQGTGA, per germline. The CDR3 loop spans 15 amino acids. V lost 3 bases, J lost 0 bases, and 1 base stayed unmatched.

Points on this clonotype: A single base separates this from a much larger clone, so it may be a read error. The CDR3 coding sequence is TGTGTCAGCAGCCAAGGAAGAGGGGGGGGTAACAATGAGCAGTTCTTC. Its translation is CVSSQGRGGGNNEQFF. The V and J genes are TRBV4-2 and TRBJ2-1; possibly TRBD2 for D (7 bases). CDR3 size: 16 residues. Germline V lookup: CDR1 LGHNA, CDR2 YNFKEQ.

This clonotype was counted many times. The chain carries TRBV11-2 and TRBJ2-5; D is possibly TRBD2 (6 bases). Per the germline V gene, CDR1 is SGHAT and CDR2 is FQNNGV. V was pared by 0 bases and J by 4 bases, with 21 bases between. The CDR3 sequence is 18 residues long. This CDR3 is CASSLEFILASTAETQYF. DNA of the CDR3: TGTGCCAGCAGCTTAGAGTTTATACTAGCATCCACCGCAGAGACCCAGTACTTC.

This clonotype has at least ten counts. The J gene is TRBJ1-1, the V gene TRBV20-1; TRBD1 aligns across 7 bases. The V gene's germline CDR1 is DFQATT and CDR2 SNEGSKA (reference sequence). This CDR3 contains 12 residues. The trim removed 5 bases at V and 4 bases at J, leaving 4 bases unmatched. The CDR3 sequence: CSARQGPTEAFF. In DNA, the CDR3 is TGCAGTGCTCGACAGGGTCCCACTGAAGCTTTCTTT.

This clonotype appeared many times. At one end the junction does not follow the germline gene, possibly because of a read error. The V gene is TRBV10-3, the J gene TRBJ2-7; D ambiguous. Germline V gives CDR1 ENHRY, CDR2 SYGVKD. The CDR3 contains 14 residues. The CDR3 bases are TGTGCCATCAGTGAGTCTGAGTCACCTACGAGCATTGGGTTC. It yields the protein CAISESESPTSIGF.

This clonotype has ten or more counts. This chain joins TRBV10-3 and TRBJ1-3; D not resolved. V lost 3 bases and J 4 bases, leaving 4 bases between the germline ends. This CDR3 has 12 amino acids. The germline V gene has CDR1 ENHRY and CDR2 SYGVKD. CDR3 coding DNA: TGTGCCATCAGTGAAGGGGGAAACACCATATATTTT. It yields the protein CAISEGGNTIYF.